A single sample gave rise to the 23 T cell receptor beta chains below, sequenced in a study of Tregs in tolerant kidney transplant recipients. Method: immunoSEQ multiplex PCR; TCRdb's copy keeps in-frame clones and lacks some. The profile covers over 50,000 clones, with 70% to 90% appearing a single time and around 1.9% taken by the ten largest. This sample comprised Tregs from blood, obtained before the transplant. The receptors derive from a human donor who received a combined kidney and bone marrow transplant.

The chain combines TRBV7-9 with TRBJ1-6; D is ambiguous. Trimming removed 4 bases at V and 7 bases at J, with 5 bases between. The CDR3 has 12 amino acids. Germline V gene sequence: CDR1 SEHNR, CDR2 FQNEAQ (reference sequence). The CDR3: CASSYWNSPLHF. Here the CDR3 DNA reads TGTGCCAGCAGCTATTGGAATTCACCCCTCCACTTT.

The chain combines TRBV27 with TRBJ2-7; TRBD1 matches 9 bases. From germline, CDR1 is MNHEY and CDR2 SMNVEV (reference sequence). This CDR3 spans 13 amino acids. Trimming removed 7 bases from V and 8 bases from J; junction bases left unmatched: 9. In DNA form, the CDR3 reads TGTGCCAGCACGGACAGGGGAAGCCTTAAGCAGTACTTC. Translation gives CASTDRGSLKQYF.

The table lists this clone with a few counts. The chain has TRBV5-5 and TRBJ1-2; D perhaps matches TRBD1 (5 bases). Germline assignment: CDR1 SGHKS and CDR2 YYEKEE (reference sequence). The CDR3 runs 15 residues. V lost 4 bases and J 3 bases, leaving 16 bases between the germline ends. The CDR3 nucleotides read TGTGCCAGCAGCCCACGGGAGGGGTCAGACTATGGCTACACCTTC. The encoded protein is CASSPREGSDYGYTF.

The genes are TRBV5-4 and TRBJ2-6; D unresolved. Germline CDR1 SGHNT, CDR2 YYREEE (reference sequence). V was cut by 4 bases and J by 1 base, with 9 bases left in between. CDR3 length: 15 residues. The CDR3 region is CASSPPFSGANVLTF. The CDR3 DNA reads as TGTGCCAGCAGCCCACCGTTTTCTGGGGCCAACGTCCTGACTTTC.

The chain uses TRBV5-8 and TRBJ1-2, with TRBD1 matching over 8 bases. Germline V CDR1 and CDR2: SGHTS, YDEGEE. The CDR3 consists of 15 residues. After removal of 0 bases from V and 3 bases from J, the junction contained 4 bases not matched to a gene. CDR3 sequence (DNA): TGTGCCAGCAGCTTGGGGCACAGGGGGGACTATGGCTACACCTTC. Translation: CASSLGHRGDYGYTF.

J is TRBJ2-2 and V is TRBV10-3; D not certain. From germline, CDR1 is ENHRY and CDR2 SYGVKD. The CDR3 has 15 residues. Trimming left V 10 bases short and J 4 bases short, with 19 bases between. Written as DNA, the CDR3 is TGTGCCACCAAGACTCCTACAGTGCCCACCGGGGAGCTGTTTTTT. This translates into CATKTPTVPTGELFF.

The chain recombines TRBV4-1 with TRBJ2-6, with D maybe TRBD1 (6 bases). With 6 bases removed from V and 0 bases from J, the gap between germline ends came to 15 bases. This CDR3 is 17 amino acids long. In germline, CDR1 is MGHRA, CDR2 YSYEKL. CDR3 in amino acids: CASSKSRTDSGANVLTF. CDR3 DNA: TGCGCCAGCAGTAAGTCGAGGACAGACTCTGGGGCCAACGTCCTGACTTTC.

CDR3 DNA sequence: TGTGCCAGCAGCCCGCCCGGGGGTTTGAACACCGGGGAGCTGTTTTTT. Translated: CASSPPGGLNTGELFF. The chain links TRBV11-2 to TRBJ2-2; D is perhaps TRBD2 (6 bases). Germline CDR1 and CDR2: SGHAT and FQNNGV. V was clipped by 5 bases and J by 1 base, with 14 bases between them. The CDR3 loop spans 16 amino acids.

DNA for the CDR3: TGTGCCAGCAGCCGGAGTGAGAGGGGAGGCTACACCTTC. This translates into CASSRSERGGYTF. This rearrangement joins TRBV11-3 to TRBJ1-2, with TRBD1 as a possible D gene (5 bases). Germline lookup yields CDR1 SGHNT and CDR2 YENEEA. Deletions cut 5 bases from V and 8 bases from J, with 15 bases between. This CDR3 spans 13 amino acids.

This clone was counted a few times. This chain joins TRBV5-6 and TRBJ1-2; D may be TRBD1 (5 bases). Trimming took 4 bases from V and 0 from J, leaving 22 bases between them. CDR1 is SGHDT and CDR2 is YYEEEE in the germline V gene. This CDR3 has 18 amino acids. This CDR3 reads CASSRGGSVERANYGYTF. The CDR3 bases are TGTGCCAGCAGCCGCGGGGGGTCCGTCGAGCGGGCTAACTATGGCTACACCTTC.

This clone showed up just once. The chain is built from TRBV5-4 and TRBJ2-2, with TRBD1 matching 7 bases. CDR3 size: 14 residues. In germline, CDR1 is SGHNT, CDR2 YYREEE (reference sequence). Trimming removed 5 bases from V and 2 bases from J; junction bases left unmatched: 3. The CDR3 protein is CASRRGRNTGELFF. The CDR3 region has the DNA TGTGCCAGCAGGAGGGGGCGTAACACCGGGGAGCTGTTTTTT.

The J gene is TRBJ1-1, the V gene TRBV18, with unresolved D. Germline V gene lookup returns CDR1 KGHSH and CDR2 LQKENI. V lost 10 bases to trimming and J lost 5 bases, with 11 bases between them. The CDR3 spans 11 residues. The CDR3 sequence is CATSVDTEAFF. CDR3 coding DNA: TGTGCCACCTCCGTAGATACTGAAGCTTTCTTT.

The chain employs TRBV4-1 and TRBJ1-2, with a possible D match to TRBD1 (6 bases). CDR1 is MGHRA and CDR2 is YSYEKL in the germline V gene. This CDR3 is 20 amino acids long. V was cut by 2 bases and J by 2 bases, with 27 bases left in between. CDR3 residues: CASSQTRTSAGGPTNYGYTF. CDR3 coding DNA: TGCGCCAGCAGCCAAACTCGGACATCTGCTGGGGGCCCTACGAACTATGGCTACACCTTC.

This chain uses TRBV27 with TRBJ2-3, with D maybe TRBD2 (6 bases). Germline values: CDR1 MNHEY, CDR2 SMNVEV (reference sequence). The CDR3 runs to 15 residues. Trimming cost V 6 bases and J 3 bases, with 16 bases left between them. As DNA, the CDR3 is TGTGCCAGCAGCCTGGGACGAGGAGGGACAGATACGCAGTATTTT. It codes for CASSLGRGGTDTQYF.

This clone was seen only once. The rearrangement uses TRBV13 and TRBJ2-7; 9 bases are a match to TRBD1. The CDR3 spans 14 residues. With V trimmed by 4 bases and J by 5 bases, 6 bases remained unmatched. Germline CDR1 PRHDT, CDR2 FYEKMQ (reference sequence). The CDR3 reads CASSSGTGLDEQYF. The CDR3 nucleotides read TGTGCCAGCAGCTCAGGGACAGGGTTGGACGAGCAGTACTTC.

On this clone itself: The sample contains more than one DNA sequence encoding this CDR3. The gene calls are TRBV28 and TRBJ2-1, with D unclear. The CDR3 sequence is 12 residues long. Trimming took off 2 bases at V and 3 bases at J, with 2 bases between the two ends. CDR1 and CDR2 (germline): MDHEN, SYDVKM. CDR3 sequence reads: CASSLRYNEQFF. In nucleotides, the CDR3 is TGTGCCAGCAGTTTACGCTACAATGAGCAGTTCTTC.

The chain combines TRBV11-3 with TRBJ2-3, with D uncertain. The CDR3 spans 16 residues. Trimming stripped 5 bases from V and 5 bases from J, with 20 bases between. Per germline, CDR1 SGHNT and CDR2 YENEEA. Written as DNA, the CDR3 is TGTGCCAGCAGCCCCGGCCGGCCAGGAACCGGAGATACGCAGTATTTT. This codes for CASSPGRPGTGDTQYF.

J is TRBJ2-1 and V is TRBV5-1; 9 nucleotides agree with TRBD1. V shed 0 bases, J shed 6 bases, and the junction held 1 base outside the gene matches. This CDR3 is built from 14 residues. Per germline, CDR1 SGHRS and CDR2 YFSETQ. Written as DNA, the CDR3 is TGCGCCAGCAGCTTGGGGACAGGGGCCAATGAGCAGTTCTTC. This gives the protein CASSLGTGANEQFF.

Regarding this clone: Other DNA sequences from this sample encode an identical CDR3 as well. The V call is TRBV11-2, the J call TRBJ2-2; D is ambiguous. There are 12 residues in the CDR3. Germline-derived CDR1 and CDR2 are SGHAT and FQNNGV. Trimming cost V 1 base and J 4 bases, with 1 base left between them. CDR3 sequence: CASSLVTGELFF. CDR3 bases: TGTGCCAGCAGCTTAGTCACCGGGGAGCTGTTTTTT.

Only a few counts were recorded for this clone. This chain joins TRBV5-5 and TRBJ2-1; TRBD2 aligns across 11 bases. The CDR3 length is 16 residues. Germline V gene lookup returns CDR1 SGHKS and CDR2 YYEKEE (reference sequence). V gave up 1 base and J gave up 4 bases; unmatched junction bases: 4. The CDR3 spells CASSLPLAGAYNEQFF. As DNA, the CDR3 is TGTGCCAGCAGCTTGCCACTAGCGGGAGCATACAATGAGCAGTTCTTC.

The chain has TRBV11-1 and TRBJ2-7, with D possibly TRBD2 on 7 matching bases. Trimming took 2 bases from V and 4 from J, leaving 12 bases between them. This CDR3 is built from 14 residues. Germline CDR1 and CDR2: SGHAT and FQDESV (reference sequence). The CDR3, as DNA: TGTGCCAGCAGCTTAACGGGGGGCAAATACGAGCAGTACTTC. Translating gives CASSLTGGKYEQYF.

This clone was seen a single time. CDR3: CASSQTVVPHSPLHF. The CDR3 nucleotides are TGTGCCAGCAGCCAGACGGTCGTACCCCATTCACCCCTCCACTTT. V usage is TRBV7-2 and J usage is TRBJ1-6; D not resolved. CDR1 is SGHTA and CDR2 is FQGNSA in the germline V gene. V gave up 5 bases and J gave up 8 bases, with 16 bases separating them. The CDR3 length is 15 residues.

The table lists this clone with a few counts. The DNA of the CDR3 is TGCGCCAGCAGCTTGGGAAAGTGGGGGACGGACTATGGCTACACCTTC. Its protein product is CASSLGKWGTDYGYTF. The chain is built from TRBV5-1 and TRBJ1-2; a weak D match, TRBD1 (5 bases). The CDR3 is made up of 16 amino acids. From germline, CDR1 is SGHRS and CDR2 YFSETQ. The ends were cut back, 0 bases at V and 3 bases at J, with 15 bases in the middle.